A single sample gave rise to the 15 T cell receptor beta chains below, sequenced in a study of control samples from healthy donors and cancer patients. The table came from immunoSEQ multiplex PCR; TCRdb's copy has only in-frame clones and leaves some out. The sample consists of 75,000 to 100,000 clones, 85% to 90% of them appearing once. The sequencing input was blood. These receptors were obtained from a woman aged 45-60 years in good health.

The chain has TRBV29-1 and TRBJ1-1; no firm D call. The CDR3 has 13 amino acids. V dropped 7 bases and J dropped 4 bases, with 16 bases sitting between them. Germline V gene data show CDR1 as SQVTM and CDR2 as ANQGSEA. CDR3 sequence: CSGAVSWGTEAFF. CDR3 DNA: TGCAGCGGGGCAGTTTCTTGGGGCACTGAAGCTTTCTTT.

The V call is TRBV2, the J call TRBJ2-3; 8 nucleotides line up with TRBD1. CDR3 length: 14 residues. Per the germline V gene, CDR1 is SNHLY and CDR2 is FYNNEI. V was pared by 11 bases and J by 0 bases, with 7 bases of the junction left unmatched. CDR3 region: CALRTGSSTDTQYF. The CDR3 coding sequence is TGTGCCCTTAGGACAGGGTCTAGCACAGATACGCAGTATTTT.

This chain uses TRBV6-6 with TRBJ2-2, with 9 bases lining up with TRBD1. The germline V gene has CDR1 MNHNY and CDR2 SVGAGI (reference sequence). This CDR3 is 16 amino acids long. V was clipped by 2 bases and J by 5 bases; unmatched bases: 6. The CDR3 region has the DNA TGTGCCAGCAGTTACCCGGGACAGGGAGGAACCGGGGAGCTGTTTTTT. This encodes CASSYPGQGGTGELFF.

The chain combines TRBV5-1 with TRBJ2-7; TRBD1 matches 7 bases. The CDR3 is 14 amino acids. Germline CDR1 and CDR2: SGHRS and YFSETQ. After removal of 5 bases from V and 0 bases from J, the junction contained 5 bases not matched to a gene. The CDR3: CASSRTGNSYEQYF. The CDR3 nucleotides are TGCGCCAGCAGTCGGACAGGAAACTCCTACGAGCAGTACTTC.

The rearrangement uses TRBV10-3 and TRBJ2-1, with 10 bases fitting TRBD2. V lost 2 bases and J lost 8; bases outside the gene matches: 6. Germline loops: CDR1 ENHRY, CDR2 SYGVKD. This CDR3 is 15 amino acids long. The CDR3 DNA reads TGTGCCATCAGTGAGAAAAGCGGGGGGGCTTATGAGCAGTTCTTC. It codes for CAISEKSGGAYEQFF.

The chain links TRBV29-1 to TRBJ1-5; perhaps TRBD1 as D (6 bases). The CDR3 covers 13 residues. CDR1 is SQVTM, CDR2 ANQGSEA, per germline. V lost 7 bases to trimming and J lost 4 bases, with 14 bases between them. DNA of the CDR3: TGCAGCGCCGGGGGGGGGCCAAATCAGCCCCAGCATTTT. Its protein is CSAGGGPNQPQHF.

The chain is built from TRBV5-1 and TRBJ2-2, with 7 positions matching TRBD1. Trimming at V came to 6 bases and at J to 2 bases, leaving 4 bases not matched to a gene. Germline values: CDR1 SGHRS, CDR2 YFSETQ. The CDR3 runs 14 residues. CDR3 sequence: CASNRQGNTGELFF. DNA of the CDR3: TGCGCCAGCAACCGACAGGGTAACACCGGGGAGCTGTTTTTT.

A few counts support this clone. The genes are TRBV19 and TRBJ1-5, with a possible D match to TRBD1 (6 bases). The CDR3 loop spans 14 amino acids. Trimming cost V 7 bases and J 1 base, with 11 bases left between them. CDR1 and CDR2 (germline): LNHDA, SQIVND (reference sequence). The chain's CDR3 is CASTDRRSNQPQHF. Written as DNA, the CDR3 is TGTGCCAGTACAGACAGGCGAAGCAATCAGCCCCAGCATTTT. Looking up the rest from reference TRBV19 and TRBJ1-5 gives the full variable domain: DGGITQSPKYLFRKEGQNVTLSCEQNLNHDAMYWYRQDPGQGLRLIYYSQIVNDFQKGDIAEGYSVSREKKESFPLTVTSAQKNPTAFYLCASTDRRSNQPQHFGDGTRLSIL.

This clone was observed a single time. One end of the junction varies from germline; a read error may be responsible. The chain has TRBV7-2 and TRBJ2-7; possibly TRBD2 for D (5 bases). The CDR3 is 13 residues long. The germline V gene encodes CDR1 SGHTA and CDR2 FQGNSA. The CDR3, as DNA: TGTGCCAGCAACTTACGCGGGCGGTACGAGCAGTACTTC. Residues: CASNLRGRYEQYF.

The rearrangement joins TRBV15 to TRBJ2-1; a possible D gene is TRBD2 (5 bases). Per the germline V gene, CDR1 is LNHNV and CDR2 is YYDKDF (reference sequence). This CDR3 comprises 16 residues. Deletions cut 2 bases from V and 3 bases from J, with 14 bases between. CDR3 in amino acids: CATSRRGGGYYNEQFF. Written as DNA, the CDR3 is TGTGCCACCAGCAGACGTGGTGGCGGGTACTACAATGAGCAGTTCTTC.

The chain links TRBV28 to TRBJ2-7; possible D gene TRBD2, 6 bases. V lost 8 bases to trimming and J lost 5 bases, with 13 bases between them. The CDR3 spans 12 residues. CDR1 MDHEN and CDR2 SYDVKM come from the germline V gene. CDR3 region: CASAGSMDEQYF. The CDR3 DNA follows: TGTGCCAGCGCGGGGAGTATGGACGAGCAGTACTTC.

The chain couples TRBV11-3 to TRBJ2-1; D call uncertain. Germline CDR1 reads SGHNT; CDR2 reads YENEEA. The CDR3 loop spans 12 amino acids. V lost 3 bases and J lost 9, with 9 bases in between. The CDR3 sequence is CASSFSRPEQFF. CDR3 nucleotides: TGTGCCAGCAGCTTTAGCCGTCCTGAGCAGTTCTTC.

The CDR3 region is CASSLTTGGFLETQYF. CDR3 nucleotides: TGCGCCAGCAGCTTGACTACAGGGGGGTTTTTAGAGACCCAGTACTTC. The rearrangement joins TRBV5-1 to TRBJ2-5, with 8 nucleotides matching TRBD1. The CDR3 contains 16 residues. Per germline, CDR1 SGHRS and CDR2 YFSETQ. After removal of 1 base from V and 4 bases from J, the junction contained 9 bases not matched to a gene.

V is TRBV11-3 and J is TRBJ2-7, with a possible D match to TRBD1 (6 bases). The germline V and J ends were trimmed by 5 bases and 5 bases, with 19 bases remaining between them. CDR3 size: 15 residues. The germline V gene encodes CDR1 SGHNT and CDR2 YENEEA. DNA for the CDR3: TGTGCCAGCAGCCTACAGGGATCCTGGCGCGACGAGCAGTACTTC. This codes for CASSLQGSWRDEQYF. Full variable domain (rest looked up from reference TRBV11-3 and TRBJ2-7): EAGVVQSPRYKIIEKKQPVAFWCNPISGHNTLYWYLQNLGQGPELLIRYENEEAVDDSQLPKDRFSAERLKGVDSTLKIQPAELGDSAVYLCASSLQGSWRDEQYFGPGTRLTVT.

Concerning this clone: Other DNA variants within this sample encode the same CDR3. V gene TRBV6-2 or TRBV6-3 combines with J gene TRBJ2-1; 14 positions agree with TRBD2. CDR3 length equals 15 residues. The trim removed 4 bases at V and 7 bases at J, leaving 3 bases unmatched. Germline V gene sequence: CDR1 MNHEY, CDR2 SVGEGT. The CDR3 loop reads CASSSRTSGGNEQFF. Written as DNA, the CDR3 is TGTGCCAGCAGTTCGCGGACTAGCGGGGGGAATGAGCAGTTCTTC.